This TCR beta chain was sequenced for a study of blood T cell repertoires in COVID-19. Study-wide background: COVID-19 samples, acute and convalescent, were from the United States, Italy and Spain. PBMCs, B-cell-depleted T cells, or T cells were the source of the cDNA or gDNA that made up the material.

Under the authors' procedure: Estimation of nucleated cell counts relied on the amplification of reference gene primers. Assay: immunoSEQ multiplex PCR; the TCRdb copy retains only in-frame clones and omits some. V, J and clone size were drawn from that table, and D and trimming were deduced from the DNA. The sample lists about 160,000 clones, about 74% occurring once. The specimen sequenced was peripheral blood. This sequence was found in a man aged 55 to 70 with acute or convalescent COVID-19.

The CDR3 loop reads CASSPTGNPAYEQYF. The CDR3 DNA reads as TGCGCCAGCAGCCCCACAGGGAATCCCGCCTACGAGCAGTACTTC. V gene TRBV5-1 combines with J gene TRBJ2-7; possibly TRBD1 for D (6 bases). The CDR3 has 15 residues. Germline lookup yields CDR1 SGHRS and CDR2 YFSETQ. V was clipped by 4 bases and J by 2 bases, with 16 bases between them.